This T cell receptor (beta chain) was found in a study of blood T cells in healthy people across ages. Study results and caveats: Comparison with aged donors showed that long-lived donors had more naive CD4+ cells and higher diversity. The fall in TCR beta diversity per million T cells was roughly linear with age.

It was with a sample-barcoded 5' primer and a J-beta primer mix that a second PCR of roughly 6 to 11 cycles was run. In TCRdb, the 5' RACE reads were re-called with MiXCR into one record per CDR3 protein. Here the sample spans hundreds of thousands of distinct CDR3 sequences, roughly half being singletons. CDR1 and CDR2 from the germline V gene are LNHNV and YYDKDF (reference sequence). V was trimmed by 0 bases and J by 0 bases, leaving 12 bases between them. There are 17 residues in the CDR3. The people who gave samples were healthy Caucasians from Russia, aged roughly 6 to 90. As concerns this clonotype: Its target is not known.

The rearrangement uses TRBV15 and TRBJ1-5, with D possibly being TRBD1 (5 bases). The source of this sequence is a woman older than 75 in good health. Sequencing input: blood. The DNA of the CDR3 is TGTGCCACCAGCAGAGATAGACAGTCCAATAGCAATCAGCCCCAGCATTTT. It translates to CATSRDRQSNSNQPQHF.